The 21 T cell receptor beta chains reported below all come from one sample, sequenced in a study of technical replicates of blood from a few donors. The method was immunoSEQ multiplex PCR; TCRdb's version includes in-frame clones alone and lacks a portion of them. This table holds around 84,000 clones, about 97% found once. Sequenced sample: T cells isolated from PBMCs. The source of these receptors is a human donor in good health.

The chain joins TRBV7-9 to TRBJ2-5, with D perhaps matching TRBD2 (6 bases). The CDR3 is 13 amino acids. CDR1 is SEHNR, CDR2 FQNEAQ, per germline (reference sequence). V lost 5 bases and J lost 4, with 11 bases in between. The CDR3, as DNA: TGTGCCAGCAGCCACGGCGGGGCAGAGACCCAGTACTTC. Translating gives CASSHGGAETQYF.

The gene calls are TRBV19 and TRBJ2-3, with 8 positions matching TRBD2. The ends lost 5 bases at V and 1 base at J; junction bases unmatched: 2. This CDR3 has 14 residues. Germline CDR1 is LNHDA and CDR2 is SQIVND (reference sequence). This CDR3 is CASSPGGGTDTQYF. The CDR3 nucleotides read TGTGCCAGTAGTCCGGGGGGGGGCACAGATACGCAGTATTTT.

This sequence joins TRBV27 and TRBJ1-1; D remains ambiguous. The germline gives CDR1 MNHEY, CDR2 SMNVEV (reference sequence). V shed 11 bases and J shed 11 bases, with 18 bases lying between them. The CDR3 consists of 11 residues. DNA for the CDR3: TGTGCCGCCGGATGGAGTGCCGGGGCTTTCTTT. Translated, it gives CAAGWSAGAFF.

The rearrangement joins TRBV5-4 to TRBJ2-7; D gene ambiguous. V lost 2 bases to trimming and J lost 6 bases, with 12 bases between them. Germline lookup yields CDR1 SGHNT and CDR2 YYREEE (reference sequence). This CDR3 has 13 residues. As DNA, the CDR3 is TGTGCCAGCAGCTTTGACTCGAACGGCGAGCAGTACTTC. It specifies CASSFDSNGEQYF.

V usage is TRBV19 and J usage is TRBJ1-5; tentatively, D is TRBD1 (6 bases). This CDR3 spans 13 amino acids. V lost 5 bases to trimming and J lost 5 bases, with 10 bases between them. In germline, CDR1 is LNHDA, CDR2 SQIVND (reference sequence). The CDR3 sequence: CASSQGPDQPQHF. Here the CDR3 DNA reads TGTGCCAGTAGTCAGGGGCCCGATCAGCCCCAGCATTTT.

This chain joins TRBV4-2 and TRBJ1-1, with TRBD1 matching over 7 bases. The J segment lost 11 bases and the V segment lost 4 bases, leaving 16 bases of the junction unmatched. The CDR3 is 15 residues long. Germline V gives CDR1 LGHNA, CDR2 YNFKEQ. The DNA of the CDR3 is TGTGCCAGCAGCCCCACAGCGGGTAACAGGGGACGGGCTTTCTTT. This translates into CASSPTAGNRGRAFF.

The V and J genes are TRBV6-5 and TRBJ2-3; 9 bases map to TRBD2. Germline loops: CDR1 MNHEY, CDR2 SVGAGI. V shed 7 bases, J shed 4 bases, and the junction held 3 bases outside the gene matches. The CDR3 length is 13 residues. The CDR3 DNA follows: TGTGCCAGCATAGCTAGCGGGGCAGATACGCAGTATTTT. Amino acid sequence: CASIASGADTQYF.

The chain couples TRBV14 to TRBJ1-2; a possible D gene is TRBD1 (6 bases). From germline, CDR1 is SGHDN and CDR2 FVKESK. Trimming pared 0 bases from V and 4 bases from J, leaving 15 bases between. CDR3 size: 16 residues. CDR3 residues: CASSQDLGGSVYGYTF. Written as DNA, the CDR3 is TGTGCCAGCAGCCAAGATCTTGGGGGCAGCGTCTATGGCTACACCTTC.

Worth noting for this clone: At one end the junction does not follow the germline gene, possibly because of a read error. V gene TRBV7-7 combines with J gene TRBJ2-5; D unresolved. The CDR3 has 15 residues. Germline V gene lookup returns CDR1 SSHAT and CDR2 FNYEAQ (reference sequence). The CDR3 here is CASSRVLSSKETQYF. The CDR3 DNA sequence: TGTGCTAGCAGCCGGGTTTTGTCCAGCAAAGAGACCCAGTACTTC.

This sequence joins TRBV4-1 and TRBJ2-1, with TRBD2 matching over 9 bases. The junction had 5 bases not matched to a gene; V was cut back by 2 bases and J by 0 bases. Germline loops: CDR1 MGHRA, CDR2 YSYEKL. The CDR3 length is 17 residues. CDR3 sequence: CASSQNLAGPSYNEQFF. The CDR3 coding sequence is TGCGCCAGCAGCCAAAACCTAGCGGGGCCCTCCTACAATGAGCAGTTCTTC.

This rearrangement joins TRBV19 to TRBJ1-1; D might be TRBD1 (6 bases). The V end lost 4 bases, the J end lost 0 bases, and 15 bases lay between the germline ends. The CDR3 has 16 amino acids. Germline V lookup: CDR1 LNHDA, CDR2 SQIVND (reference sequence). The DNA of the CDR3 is TGTGCCAGTAGTACGCACCCCGGGACACTGAACACTGAAGCTTTCTTT. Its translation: CASSTHPGTLNTEAFF.

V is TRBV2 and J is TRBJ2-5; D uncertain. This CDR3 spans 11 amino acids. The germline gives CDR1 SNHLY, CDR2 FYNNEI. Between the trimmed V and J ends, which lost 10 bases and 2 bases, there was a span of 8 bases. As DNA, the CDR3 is TGTGCCACGACACCTCAAGAGACCCAGTACTTC. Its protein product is CATTPQETQYF.

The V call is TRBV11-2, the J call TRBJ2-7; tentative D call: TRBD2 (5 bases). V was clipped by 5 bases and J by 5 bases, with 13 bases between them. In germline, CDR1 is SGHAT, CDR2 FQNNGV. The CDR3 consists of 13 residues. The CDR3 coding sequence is TGTGCCAGCAGCCCCCTCACGGGGAACGAGCAGTACTTC. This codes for CASSPLTGNEQYF.

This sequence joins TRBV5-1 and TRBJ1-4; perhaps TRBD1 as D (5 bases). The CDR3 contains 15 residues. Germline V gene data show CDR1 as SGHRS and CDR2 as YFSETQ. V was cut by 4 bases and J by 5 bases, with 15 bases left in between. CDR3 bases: TGCGCCAGCAGCACCGGGGGGGGGACGAATGAAAAACTGTTTTTT. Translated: CASSTGGGTNEKLFF.

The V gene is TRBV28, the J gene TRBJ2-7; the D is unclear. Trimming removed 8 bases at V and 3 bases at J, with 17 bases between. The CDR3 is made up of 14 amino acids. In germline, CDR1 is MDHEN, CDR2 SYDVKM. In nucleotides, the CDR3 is TGTGCCAGCGTGGGTGGGCCTTCCTACTACGAGCAGTACTTC. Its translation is CASVGGPSYYEQYF.

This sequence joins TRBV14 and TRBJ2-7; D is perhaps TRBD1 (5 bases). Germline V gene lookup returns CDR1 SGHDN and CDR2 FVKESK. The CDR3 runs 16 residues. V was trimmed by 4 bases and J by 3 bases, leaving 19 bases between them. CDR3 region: CASSPTQGGLGYEQYF. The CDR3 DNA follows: TGTGCCAGCAGCCCGACCCAGGGTGGCCTGGGCTACGAGCAGTACTTC.

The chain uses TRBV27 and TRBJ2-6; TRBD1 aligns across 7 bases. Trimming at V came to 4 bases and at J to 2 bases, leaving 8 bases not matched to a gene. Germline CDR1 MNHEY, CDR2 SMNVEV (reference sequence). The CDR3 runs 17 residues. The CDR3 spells CASSSPITGAGANVLTF. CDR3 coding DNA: TGTGCCAGCAGTTCACCAATTACAGGGGCTGGGGCCAACGTCCTGACTTTC.

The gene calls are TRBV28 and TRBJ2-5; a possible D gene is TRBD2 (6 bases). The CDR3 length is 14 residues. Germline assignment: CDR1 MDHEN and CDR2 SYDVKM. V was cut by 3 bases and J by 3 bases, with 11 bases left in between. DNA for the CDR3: TGTGCCAGCAGTTTCGGAGGGTGGAAAGAGACCCAGTACTTC. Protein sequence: CASSFGGWKETQYF.

As DNA, the CDR3 is TGTGCCAGTAGTATAGGGGTTTTACAGTACAATGAGCAGTTCTTC. Translated: CASSIGVLQYNEQFF. The chain uses TRBV19 and TRBJ2-1; unclear D gene. The CDR3 spans 15 residues. CDR1 is LNHDA and CDR2 is SQIVND in the germline V gene (reference sequence). Trimming took 1 base from V and 4 from J, leaving 11 bases between them.

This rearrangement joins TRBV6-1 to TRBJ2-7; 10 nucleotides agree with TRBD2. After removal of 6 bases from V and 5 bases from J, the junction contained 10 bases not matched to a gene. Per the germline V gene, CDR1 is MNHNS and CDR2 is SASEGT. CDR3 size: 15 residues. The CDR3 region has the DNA TGTGCCAGCAGAATACTAGCGGGGACTAGGAACGAGCAGTACTTC. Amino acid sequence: CASRILAGTRNEQYF.

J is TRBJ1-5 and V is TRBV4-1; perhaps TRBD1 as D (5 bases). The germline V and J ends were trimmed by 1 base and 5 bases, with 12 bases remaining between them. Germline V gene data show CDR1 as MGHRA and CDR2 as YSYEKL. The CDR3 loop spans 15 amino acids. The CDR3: CASSQGNPTDQPQHF. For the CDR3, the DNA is TGCGCCAGCAGCCAAGGGAATCCGACAGATCAGCCCCAGCATTTT.